This T cell receptor (beta chain) comes out of a study of CD8 T cells in ankylosing spondylitis. Points from the study as a whole: Characteristic, it appeared, of ankylosing spondylitis blood was a TCR beta motif of eight or nine highly homologous variants. In synovial fluid and blood from reactive arthritis, some motif variants were previously reported. The authors reported significant enrichment of disease-linked clones in matched ankylosing spondylitis synovial fluid.

The CDR3 loop spans 13 amino acids. V shed 0 bases and J shed 7 bases, with 6 bases lying between them. Germline V gives CDR1 MNHNY, CDR2 SVGAGI (reference sequence). This clonotype showed up many times. Its antigen remains unknown. Generation of TCR beta libraries employed quantitative 5'-RACE incorporating molecular barcodes. MiXCR was run by TCRdb on the 5' RACE reads, yielding one entry per CDR3 protein. The sample shows 250,000 to 300,000 distinct CDR3 sequences, 15% to 20% of them seen only once. V is TRBV6-6 and J is TRBJ2-2, with D perhaps matching TRBD1 (5 bases). This sequence was found in a male donor with ankylosing spondylitis or in good health (not recorded which). The sample comprised blood, either unsorted or a sorted T cell fraction (not recorded which). Here the CDR3 DNA reads TGTGCCAGCAGTTACTCAGGGGACGGGGAGCTGTTTTTT. It encodes CASSYSGDGELFF.